Below, 22 T cell receptor beta chains from the same sample are listed, as sequenced in a study of cytomegalovirus exposure and HLA in healthy donors. PCR used 60 Vbeta primers and 13 Jbeta primers. Sequencing was performed with immunoSEQ multiplex PCR; in TCRdb, only in-frame clones are kept and a portion is missing. The data contain roughly 150,000 clones, roughly 75% of them seen just once; the ten biggest clones take up about 11%. Sample: PBMCs. The receptors were sampled from a man between 18 and 35 years old in good health and CMV-seropositive.

To note about this clone: Other DNA sequences in this sample translate to the same CDR3. The genes are TRBV6-5 and TRBJ2-1, with 9 bases identical to TRBD2. The CDR3 consists of 14 residues. Germline CDR1 MNHEY, CDR2 SVGAGI. Trimming cost V 6 bases and J 6 bases; bases outside gene matches: 6. CDR3 loop: CASRGVAGVNEQFF. CDR3 bases: TGTGCCAGCAGGGGAGTAGCGGGAGTCAATGAGCAGTTCTTC.

V gene TRBV28 combines with J gene TRBJ2-3; 8 bases map to TRBD2. Trimming removed 6 bases from V and 4 bases from J; junction bases left unmatched: 0. The CDR3 sequence is 12 residues long. The germline gives CDR1 MDHEN, CDR2 SYDVKM. The CDR3 coding sequence is TGTGCCAGCAGGCGGGGGGCAGATACGCAGTATTTT. Translating it yields CASRRGADTQYF.

The chain is built from TRBV6-1 and TRBJ2-5; D perhaps matches TRBD2 (6 bases). Near its end, the DNA agrees better with TRBJ2-7, so the J call may be wrong. The CDR3 extends over 16 amino acids. Germline values: CDR1 MNHNS, CDR2 SASEGT. CDR3 residues: CASSEARRDDMDEQYF. The DNA for the CDR3 is TGTGCCAGCAGTGAAGCAAGGAGGGACGACATGGACGAGCAGTACTTC.

This clone was picked up a small number of times. The rearrangement joins TRBV6-5 to TRBJ1-1, with D unclear. The ends were cut back, 0 bases at V and 1 base at J, with 6 bases in the middle. CDR1 is MNHEY and CDR2 is SVGAGI in the germline V gene. There are 14 residues in the CDR3. The CDR3 region is CASSYSGRNTEAFF. The CDR3 DNA follows: TGTGCCAGCAGTTACTCAGGGAGGAACACTGAAGCTTTCTTT.

The J gene is TRBJ1-1, the V gene TRBV4-1, with TRBD1 identical over 11 bases. CDR1 is MGHRA, CDR2 YSYEKL, per germline. V gave up 3 bases and J gave up 2 bases; unmatched junction bases: 5. The CDR3 has 16 residues. The CDR3 nucleotides are TGCGCCAGCAGCCAGGGGACAGGGGGAAGAAACACTGAAGCTTTCTTT. Its translation is CASSQGTGGRNTEAFF.

The V and J genes are TRBV5-1 and TRBJ2-1; 11 bases are a match to TRBD2. This CDR3 spans 15 amino acids. Looked up from germline, CDR1 is SGHRS and CDR2 is YFSETQ. V gave up 4 bases and J gave up 7 bases; unmatched junction bases: 7. The CDR3 sequence is CASSPGTSGSNEQFF. The CDR3, as DNA: TGCGCCAGCAGCCCCGGGACTAGCGGTTCTAATGAGCAGTTCTTC.

The chain carries TRBV29-1 and TRBJ1-2; the match to TRBD1 covers 7 bases. V lost 6 bases to trimming and J lost 0 bases; unmatched junction nucleotides: 7. This CDR3 has 14 amino acids. CDR1 and CDR2 from the germline V gene are SQVTM and ANQGSEA. The CDR3 loop is CSVGGQSSNYGYTF. DNA for the CDR3: TGCAGCGTGGGGGGACAGTCCTCTAACTATGGCTACACCTTC.

The chain is built from TRBV4-1 and TRBJ2-1; 7 bases fit TRBD2. The CDR3 is 15 amino acids. Losses at the gene ends were 3 bases for V and 3 bases for J; bases not matched to a gene: 5. CDR1 is MGHRA and CDR2 is YSYEKL in the germline V gene. CDR3 residues: CASSQGGLNYNEQFF. CDR3 nucleotide sequence: TGCGCCAGCAGCCAGGGGGGACTAAACTACAATGAGCAGTTCTTC.

This rearrangement joins TRBV6-5 to TRBJ2-5; D might be TRBD2 (6 bases). The J call may be faulty, since TRBJ2-7 better matches the DNA end. CDR3 length: 14 amino acids. Germline CDR1 reads MNHEY; CDR2 reads SVGAGI. CDR3 DNA sequence: TGTGCCAGCAGATTTGACGGGACTTCCAACGAGCAGTACTTC. It specifies CASRFDGTSNEQYF.

This chain joins TRBV27 and TRBJ2-1, with D possibly matching TRBD2 (6 bases). The V end lost 4 bases, the J end lost 9 bases, and 10 bases lay between the germline ends. The CDR3 consists of 12 residues. Germline CDR1 and CDR2: MNHEY and SMNVEV (reference sequence). In DNA, the CDR3 is TGTGCCAGCAGTTCATATAGCGGTGAGCAGTTCTTC. Encoded protein: CASSSYSGEQFF.

The chain recombines TRBV19 with TRBJ2-2, with 13 bases matching TRBD2. Germline CDR1 is LNHDA and CDR2 is SQIVND (reference sequence). With 6 bases clipped from V and 4 bases from J, the junction kept 2 bases outside the gene matches. The CDR3 length is 15 residues. The CDR3 DNA reads as TGTGCCAGTAGAGGACTAGCGGGAGCCACCGGGGAGCTGTTTTTT. Translated: CASRGLAGATGELFF.

A few counts support this clone. The chain has TRBV6-5 and TRBJ2-2; the D gene is possibly TRBD1 (6 bases). V lost 6 bases, J lost 6 bases, and 8 bases lay in between. This CDR3 is 12 amino acids long. Germline V gene lookup returns CDR1 MNHEY and CDR2 SVGAGI. CDR3 region: CASRPGAGELFF. The DNA for the CDR3 is TGTGCCAGCAGACCAGGGGCCGGGGAGCTGTTTTTT.

This chain joins TRBV6-5 and TRBJ2-6; a weak D match, TRBD2 (5 bases). V shed 7 bases and J shed 5 bases, with 15 bases lying between them. Germline assignment: CDR1 MNHEY and CDR2 SVGAGI. The length of the CDR3 is 15 residues. The CDR3 nucleotides are TGTGCCAGCACCCAGACACGGACTTGGGCCAACGTCCTGACTTTC. This gives the protein CASTQTRTWANVLTF.

V usage is TRBV29-1 and J usage is TRBJ1-4; D might be TRBD1 (5 bases). The length of the CDR3 is 12 residues. The V gene lost 7 bases and the J gene lost 4 bases, with 10 bases spanning the gap. Per the germline V gene, CDR1 is SQVTM and CDR2 is ANQGSEA. CDR3 nucleotides: TGCAGCGCCAGACAGCATAATGAAAAACTGTTTTTT. It is translated as CSARQHNEKLFF.

The chain combines TRBV29-1 with TRBJ2-7, with TRBD2 matching 7 bases. The CDR3 has 11 amino acids. The ends lost 6 bases at V and 6 bases at J; junction bases unmatched: 5. Germline V gives CDR1 SQVTM, CDR2 ANQGSEA. This CDR3 is CSVRGSREQYF. CDR3 DNA: TGCAGCGTGCGGGGGTCCCGCGAGCAGTACTTC.

This clone occurred a few times. The chain is built from TRBV11-2 and TRBJ2-6; D call uncertain. The CDR3 sequence is 15 residues long. V lost 1 base to trimming and J lost 4 bases, with 8 bases between them. Germline V gene data show CDR1 as SGHAT and CDR2 as FQNNGV. The CDR3 loop is CASSLVRSGANVLTF. CDR3 DNA sequence: TGTGCCAGCAGCTTAGTCAGATCAGGGGCCAACGTCCTGACTTTC.

This chain uses TRBV11-2 with TRBJ1-1; no firm D call. Trimming stripped 6 bases from V and 1 base from J, with 3 bases between. The CDR3 sequence is 11 residues long. Germline V gene lookup returns CDR1 SGHAT and CDR2 FQNNGV. CDR3 nucleotide sequence: TGTGCCAGCAGGCGGAACACTGAAGCTTTCTTT. Its translation: CASRRNTEAFF.

The rearrangement joins TRBV27 to TRBJ2-7; the D is unclear. V was pared by 4 bases and J by 2 bases, with 15 bases between. The CDR3 has 15 amino acids. Germline-derived CDR1 and CDR2 are MNHEY and SMNVEV (reference sequence). This CDR3 reads CASSSTTPVPYEQYF. DNA for the CDR3: TGTGCCAGCAGTTCAACCACCCCAGTTCCCTACGAGCAGTACTTC.

This chain joins TRBV19 and TRBJ2-1; TRBD2 is a possible D gene (6 bases). Trimming left V 5 bases short and J 4 bases short, with 21 bases between. The CDR3 runs 17 residues. Germline V gene data show CDR1 as LNHDA and CDR2 as SQIVND (reference sequence). The CDR3 bases are TGTGCCAGTAGTGATGGGGGGATTGCGTTAGATTACAATGAGCAGTTCTTC. Encoded protein: CASSDGGIALDYNEQFF.

This clone was picked up a small number of times. The gene calls are TRBV19 and TRBJ1-4; the match to TRBD1 covers 9 bases. The CDR3 runs 16 residues. The V gene's germline CDR1 is LNHDA and CDR2 SQIVND (reference sequence). After removal of 7 bases from V and 8 bases from J, the junction contained 14 bases not matched to a gene. This CDR3 reads CASKGQGRAVGEKLFF. The CDR3 coding sequence is TGTGCCAGTAAGGGACAGGGACGAGCGGTAGGCGAAAAACTGTTTTTT.

On this clone: A read error is possible here, since a much larger clone lies one base away. The chain carries TRBV2 and TRBJ2-1, with 8 bases matching TRBD2. The CDR3 is 15 residues long. V was clipped by 5 bases and J by 0 bases; unmatched bases: 3. The germline gives CDR1 SNHLY, CDR2 FYNNEI. The CDR3 is CASSLAGSSYNEQFF. The CDR3 DNA reads TGTGCCAGCAGTTTAGCGGGGAGCTCCTACAATGAGCAGTTCTTC.

The rearrangement uses TRBV18 and TRBJ1-4; D uncertain. CDR1 is KGHSH, CDR2 LQKENI, per germline. This CDR3 spans 16 amino acids. V lost 1 base, J lost 3 bases, and 12 bases lay in between. In DNA, the CDR3 is TGTGCCAGCTCACCACTGTCTACGGTTGCTAATGAAAAACTGTTTTTT. Protein product: CASSPLSTVANEKLFF.